This TCR beta chain was captured in a study of T cells in women clearing cervical HPV infection. About this clone itself: The sequence runs out 3 residues before the end of the CDR3; the remainder is reconstructed from the germline J gene.

All donors had a single incident cervical HPV16 infection, not prevalent. MY09/MY11 PCR detected cervical HPV DNA; dot-blot assigned genotypes. Trimming removed 4 bases from V and 0 bases from J, with 10 bases in between. CDR3 length equals 14 residues. Germline CDR1 MNHEY, CDR2 SVGEGT. Here immunoSEQ multiplex PCR was the method, and the copy in TCRdb shows in-frame clones only, minus some. The repertoire table contains under 50,000 clones. This clonotype was obtained from a woman between 18 and 70 years old with a cervical HPV16 infection that either progressed to CIN3+ or cleared (not recorded which). The chain links TRBV6-2 or TRBV6-3 to TRBJ2-7; D is ambiguous. Sequencing was carried out using blood buffy coat. The part of the CDR3 DNA that was read is TGTGCCAGCAGTTTAGACGGGTCCTCCTACGAG. Encoded protein: CASSLDGSSYE. The CDR3, in full, reads CASSLDGSSYEQYF.